The next 15 T cell receptor beta chains were all read from a single sample in a study of cytomegalovirus exposure and HLA in healthy donors. Vbeta (60) and Jbeta (13) primers were used in the PCR. The repertoire was sequenced with immunoSEQ multiplex PCR; TCRdb's copy has only in-frame clones and lacks some. This table holds around 100,000 clones. Sequenced sample: PBMCs. The source is a man aged 35 to 55 in good health and CMV-seronegative.

The chain combines TRBV7-2 with TRBJ2-2, with TRBD2 matching over 8 bases. V shed 4 bases and J 4 bases; nucleotides not matched to a gene: 8. There are 16 residues in the CDR3. Per the germline V gene, CDR1 is SGHTA and CDR2 is FQGNSA. Written as DNA, the CDR3 is TGTGCCAGCAGCTCGGGACGCCGGGAGGGCACCGGGGAGCTGTTTTTT. It encodes CASSSGRREGTGELFF.

The rearrangement links TRBV5-6 to TRBJ1-1, with no clear D. This CDR3 has 14 residues. Deletions cut 5 bases from V and 0 bases from J, with 11 bases between. The germline CDR1 and CDR2 sequences are SGHDT and YYEEEE. CDR3 DNA sequence: TGTGCCAGCAGTCCCCGGGTGGTGAACACTGAAGCTTTCTTT. Its translation: CASSPRVVNTEAFF.

This chain uses TRBV27 with TRBJ1-5, with 8 bases that match TRBD1. The V and J ends lost 5 bases and 7 bases, in that order; junction bases with no gene match: 7. This CDR3 contains 14 residues. Germline V gene sequence: CDR1 MNHEY, CDR2 SMNVEV (reference sequence). The CDR3: CASSLGQGAQPQHF. Here the CDR3 DNA reads TGTGCCAGCAGTCTTGGACAGGGTGCCCAGCCCCAGCATTTT.

The chain couples TRBV5-4 to TRBJ2-1, with 7 bases aligning to TRBD2. The ends lost 4 bases at V and 5 bases at J; junction bases unmatched: 9. This CDR3 has 15 residues. CDR1 is SGHNT, CDR2 YYREEE, per germline (reference sequence). The CDR3 loop is CASSTGLEMNNEQFF. DNA for the CDR3: TGTGCCAGCAGCACCGGACTAGAAATGAACAATGAGCAGTTCTTC.

The chain combines TRBV5-1 with TRBJ2-7; 8 nucleotides align to TRBD1. V shed 4 bases and J 6 bases; nucleotides not matched to a gene: 12. This CDR3 has 15 amino acids. Germline-derived CDR1 and CDR2 are SGHRS and YFSETQ. The CDR3 nucleotides read TGCGCCAGCAGCCCCGGAGGGACAGGACAACGCGAGCAGTACTTC. Residues: CASSPGGTGQREQYF. Variable domain in full (rest from reference TRBV5-1 and TRBJ2-7): KAGVTQTPRYLIKTRGQQVTLSCSPISGHRSVSWYQQTPGQGLQFLFEYFSETQRNKGNFPGRFSGRQFSNSRSEMNVSTLELGDSALYLCASSPGGTGQREQYFGPGTRLTVT.

The chain is built from TRBV19 and TRBJ1-2; 7 bases are a match to TRBD1. Germline V lookup: CDR1 LNHDA, CDR2 SQIVND (reference sequence). The length of the CDR3 is 12 residues. V lost 6 bases to trimming and J lost 8 bases; unmatched junction nucleotides: 6. For the CDR3, the DNA is TGTGCCAGTAGCGACAGGGTTTACGGCTACACCTTC. Its protein product is CASSDRVYGYTF.

The CDR3 bases are TGTGCCACTTTACGGGGTAGCTCCTACAATGAGCAGTTCTTC. It specifies CATLRGSSYNEQFF. The chain carries TRBV7-9 and TRBJ2-1; D possibly corresponds to TRBD2 (5 bases). The CDR3 consists of 14 residues. The V end was cut by 10 bases, the J end by 0 bases, with 13 bases between. Germline lookup yields CDR1 SEHNR and CDR2 FQNEAQ (reference sequence).

This sequence joins TRBV18 and TRBJ2-1; 10 bases line up with TRBD1. J was trimmed by 3 bases and V by 5 bases; bases with no gene match: 7. Germline loops: CDR1 KGHSH, CDR2 LQKENI. This CDR3 comprises 16 residues. The CDR3 is CASSMSGTGVYNEQFF. CDR3 nucleotides: TGTGCCAGCTCAATGTCCGGGACAGGGGTCTACAATGAGCAGTTCTTC.

The V call is TRBV18, the J call TRBJ2-7; D is uncertain. Per germline, CDR1 KGHSH and CDR2 LQKENI. V lost 3 bases and J lost 4, with 4 bases in between. This CDR3 is built from 11 residues. CDR3 amino acids: CASSPQYEQYF. The DNA of the CDR3 is TGTGCCAGCTCACCCCAATACGAGCAGTACTTC. Together with reference TRBV18 and TRBJ2-7, the CDR3 gives the full variable domain: NAGVMQNPRHLVRRRGQEARLRCSPMKGHSHVYWYRQLPEEGLKFMVYLQKENIIDESGMPKERFSAEFPKEGPSILRIQQVVRGDSAAYFCASSPQYEQYFGPGTRLTVT.

The rearrangement joins TRBV18 to TRBJ1-2; 8 positions agree with TRBD1. CDR3 length: 15 amino acids. Looked up from germline, CDR1 is KGHSH and CDR2 is LQKENI. Trimming cost V 6 bases and J 2 bases; bases outside gene matches: 8. The CDR3 region is CASSPGQGGNYGYTF. As DNA, the CDR3 is TGTGCCAGCTCCCCCGGACAGGGTGGGAACTATGGCTACACCTTC.

This chain joins TRBV15 and TRBJ2-1; 8 nucleotides line up with TRBD2. V trimming: 1 base; J trimming: 9 bases; junction bases outside the gene matches: 8. CDR3 length: 15 residues. Germline assignment: CDR1 LNHNV and CDR2 YYDKDF (reference sequence). The CDR3: CATSRGGTRGSEQFF. The CDR3 DNA reads TGTGCCACCAGCAGAGGAGGGACTAGGGGGTCTGAGCAGTTCTTC.

V is TRBV6-5 and J is TRBJ1-2; 9 bases match TRBD1. The CDR3 spans 12 residues. The germline V gene encodes CDR1 MNHEY and CDR2 SVGAGI. The V segment lost 2 bases and the J segment 8 bases; nucleotides outside the gene matches: 0. CDR3 amino acids: CASSYGTGGYTF. The CDR3 DNA is TGTGCCAGCAGTTACGGGACAGGGGGCTACACCTTC.

The CDR3 here is CASSSSGIGTEAFF. The CDR3 DNA sequence: TGTGCCAGTAGTAGTTCCGGGATTGGCACTGAAGCTTTCTTT. V usage is TRBV19 and J usage is TRBJ1-1; D ambiguous. This CDR3 has 14 amino acids. V lost 4 bases and J lost 4, with 13 bases in between. Germline V gene data show CDR1 as LNHDA and CDR2 as SQIVND (reference sequence).

The chain recombines TRBV7-2 with TRBJ2-2, with a tentative D call TRBD2 (5 bases). Trimming left V 0 bases short and J 6 bases short, with 17 bases between. The CDR3 runs 17 residues. The V gene's germline CDR1 is SGHTA and CDR2 FQGNSA. The DNA of the CDR3 is TGTGCCAGCAGCTTAGCTGGTCGAGTCAGCGGACCCGGGGAGCTGTTTTTT. This codes for CASSLAGRVSGPGELFF.

The chain combines TRBV4-2 with TRBJ1-2; a possible D gene is TRBD1 (6 bases). The CDR3 is 17 residues long. The germline gives CDR1 LGHNA, CDR2 YNFKEQ. V was trimmed by 2 bases and J by 2 bases, leaving 18 bases between them. The CDR3 is CASSQQGAGAINYGYTF. The CDR3 region has the DNA TGTGCCAGCAGCCAACAAGGTGCAGGGGCGATCAACTATGGCTACACCTTC.